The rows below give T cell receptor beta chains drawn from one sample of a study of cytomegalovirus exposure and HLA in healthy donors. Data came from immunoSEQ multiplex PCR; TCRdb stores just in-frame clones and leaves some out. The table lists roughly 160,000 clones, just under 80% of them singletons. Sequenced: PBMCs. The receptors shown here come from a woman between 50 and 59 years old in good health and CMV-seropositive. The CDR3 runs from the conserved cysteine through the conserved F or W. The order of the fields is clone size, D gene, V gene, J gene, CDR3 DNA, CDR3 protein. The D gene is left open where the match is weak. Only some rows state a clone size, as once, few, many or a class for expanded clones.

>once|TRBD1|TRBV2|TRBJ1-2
TGTGCCAGCAGTGATGGGATATTGAGGACAGGGGTGGGCTACACCTTC
CASSDGILRTGVGYTF
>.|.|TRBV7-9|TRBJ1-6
TGTGCCAGCAGCTTAGATTCTCCGGTTACCAATTCACCCCTCCACTTT
CASSLDSPVTNSPLHF
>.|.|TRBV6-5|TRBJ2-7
TGTGCCAGCAGTTACTGGGCCAGCAGGTCCTACGAGCAGTACTTC
CASSYWASRSYEQYF
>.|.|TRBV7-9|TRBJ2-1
TGTGCCAGCAGTCTGGAGCCCAACGAGCAGTTCTTC
CASSLEPNEQFF
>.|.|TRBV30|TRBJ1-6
TGTGCCTGCAGTCGTTTTTCGGGGTCACCCCTCCACTTT
CACSRFSGSPLHF
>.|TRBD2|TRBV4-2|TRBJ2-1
TGTGCCAGCAGCCAAGATGTGGCGGGAGCCTACTTAACCTACAATGAGCAGTTCTTC
CASSQDVAGAYLTYNEQFF
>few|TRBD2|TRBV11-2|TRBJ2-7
TGTGCCAGCAGCTTAGGTAGCGGGGGCTACGAGCAGTACTTC
CASSLGSGGYEQYF
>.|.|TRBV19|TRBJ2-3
TGTGCCAGTAGTACAGGGACAGGGTACGCAGCGGGGGGCACAGATACGCAGTATTTT
CASSTGTGYAAGGTDTQYF
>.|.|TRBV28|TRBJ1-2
TGTGCCAGCAGTCTTCTACAGGTGGCGGATGGCTACACCTTC
CASSLLQVADGYTF
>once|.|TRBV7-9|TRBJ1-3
TGTGCCAGCAGCCCCTTGGGGGGGCGTGGAAACACCATATATTTT
CASSPLGGRGNTIYF
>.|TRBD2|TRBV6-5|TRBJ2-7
TGTGCCAGCGGGGAGACAGGCGGGGGGCTCTACGAGCAGTACTTC
CASGETGGGLYEQYF
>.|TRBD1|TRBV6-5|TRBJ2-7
TGTGCCAGCAGTCGGACAGGAAGGGACGGGCAGTACTTC
CASSRTGRDGQYF
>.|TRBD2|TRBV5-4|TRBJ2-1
TGTGCCAGCAGCTTGAGGTCGACTAGCGGGAGGGAAGAGCAGTTCTTC
CASSLRSTSGREEQFF
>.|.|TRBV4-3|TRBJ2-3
TGCGCCAGCAGCCAAGTCGCTCGGGATACGCAGTATTTT
CASSQVARDTQYF
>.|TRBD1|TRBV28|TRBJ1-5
TGTGCCAGCAGGTCCCGACAGGGGCGCCATCAGCCCCAGCATTTT
CASRSRQGRHQPQHF
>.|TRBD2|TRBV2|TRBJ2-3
TGTGCCAGCAGTGAAGATACTAGCGGGGGCACAGATACGCAGTATTTT
CASSEDTSGGTDTQYF
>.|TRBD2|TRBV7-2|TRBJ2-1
TGTGCCAGCAGCTTTGCTAGCGGGGAGGACAATGAGCAGTTCTTC
CASSFASGEDNEQFF
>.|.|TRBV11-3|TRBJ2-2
TGTGCCAGCAGCTTAGATCTTATCCGGGGCGGGGAGCTGTTTTTT
CASSLDLIRGGELFF
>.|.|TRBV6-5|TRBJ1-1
TGTGCCAGCAGTTACCTCATATCTACAGCAAACACTGAAGCTTTCTTT
CASSYLISTANTEAFF
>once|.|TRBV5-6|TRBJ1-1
TGTGCCAGCAGCTTGCCATCCCGAGGTACTGAAGCTTTCTTT
CASSLPSRGTEAFF
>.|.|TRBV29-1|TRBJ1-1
TGCAGCGTTGAAGCCGCGGGAGGAAATACTGAAGCTTTCTTT
CSVEAAGGNTEAFF
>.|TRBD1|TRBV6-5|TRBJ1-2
TGTGCCAGCAGTTCAGACAGGGGGTATGGCTACACCTTC
CASSSDRGYGYTF
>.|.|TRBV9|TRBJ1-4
TGTGCCAGCAGCGAGGGGGTAGAGCTTGCAACTAATGAAAAACTGTTTTTT
CASSEGVELATNEKLFF
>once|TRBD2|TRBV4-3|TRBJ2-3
TGCGCCAGCAGCCAACTAGCGGGAGAGGAAGATACGCAGTATTTT
CASSQLAGEEDTQYF
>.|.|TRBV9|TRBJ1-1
TGTGCCAGCAGCGTAACAGGCGTGCGGAACATGAACACTGAAGCTTTCTTT
CASSVTGVRNMNTEAFF
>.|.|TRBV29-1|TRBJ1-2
TGCAGCGTTGGAGACGGGTCTCCTCTTCAGGGCTACACCTTC
CSVGDGSPLQGYTF
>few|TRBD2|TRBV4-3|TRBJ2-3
TGCGCCAGCAGCCAGGGTATAGCGGGGGCCGACACAGATACGCAGTATTTT
CASSQGIAGADTDTQYF
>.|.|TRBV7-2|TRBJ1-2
TGTGCCAGCAGCTTAGGTCTAGATCGGGTATATGGCTACACCTTC
CASSLGLDRVYGYTF
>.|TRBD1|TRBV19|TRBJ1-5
TGTGCCAGCTCACTTAGATCCGGGACAGGGTCCGATCAGCCCCAGCATTTT
CASSLRSGTGSDQPQHF
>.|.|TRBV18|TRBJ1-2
TGTGCCAGCTCACTACCCACCGGGGGGAAGGGCGGCTATGGCTACACCTTC
CASSLPTGGKGGYGYTF
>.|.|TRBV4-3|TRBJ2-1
TGCGCCAGCAGCCAAGGACACGCAAACAATGAGCAGTTCTTC
CASSQGHANNEQFF
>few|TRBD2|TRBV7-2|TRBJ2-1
TGTGCCAGCAGCTCGGCCGGGACTAGCGGCTATGAGCAGTTCTTC
CASSSAGTSGYEQFF
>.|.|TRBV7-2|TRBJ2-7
TGTGCCAGCGCGCCCACCCCCGGCTACGAGCAGTACTTC
CASAPTPGYEQYF
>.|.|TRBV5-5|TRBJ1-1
TGTGCCAGCCATTCCCGACCCGACAGCGCTACACTGGGGGCTTTCTTT
CASHSRPDSATLGAFF
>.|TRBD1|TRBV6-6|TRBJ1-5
TGTGCCAGCATCGCTGGACAGGCCCAAGGAGCCCAGCATTTT
CASIAGQAQGAQHF
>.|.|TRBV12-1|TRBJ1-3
TGTGCCAGCAGACTACCAGCCGTGGGGCCCTCTGGAAACACCATATATTTT
CASRLPAVGPSGNTIYF
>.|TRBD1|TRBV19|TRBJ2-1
TGTGCCAGTAGTACCGACAGGGGTCGTCAGTTCTTC
CASSTDRGRQFF
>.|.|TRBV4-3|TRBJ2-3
TGCGCCAGCAGCCAAGATCCCGCAGGGACAGATACGCAGTATTTT
CASSQDPAGTDTQYF
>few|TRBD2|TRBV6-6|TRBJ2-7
TGTGCCAGCAGGCGAGCAAGGACTAGCGGGGTCATAAGGAACTTC
CASRRARTSGVIRNF
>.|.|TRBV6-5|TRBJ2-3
TGTGCCAGCAGTCTACGCCCCGGAGATACGCAGTATTTT
CASSLRPGDTQYF
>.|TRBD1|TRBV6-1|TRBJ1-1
TGTGCCAGCAGTCTACGACAGGGGGCGAACACTGAAGCTTTCTTT
CASSLRQGANTEAFF
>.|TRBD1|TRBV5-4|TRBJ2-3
TGTGCCAGCAGCTCCGACAGGGAACACACAGATACGCAGTATTTT
CASSSDREHTDTQYF
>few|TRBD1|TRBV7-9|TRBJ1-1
TGTGCCAGCAGCTTATACAGGGGTACTGAAGCTTTCTTT
CASSLYRGTEAFF
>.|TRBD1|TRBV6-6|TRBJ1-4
TGTGCCAGCAGTTTGGGCCAGGGGGTGCCTAATGAAAAACTGTTTTTT
CASSLGQGVPNEKLFF
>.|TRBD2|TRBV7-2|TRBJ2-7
TGTGCCAGCAGCTTAGGGAGCGGGAGGGCCCTCGGCTACGAGCAGTACTTC
CASSLGSGRALGYEQYF
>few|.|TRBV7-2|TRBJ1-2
TGTGCCAGCAGCCCCGGACAGGGCTACACCTTC
CASSPGQGYTF
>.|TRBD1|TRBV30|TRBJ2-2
TGTGCCTGGTACAAATCCGCGGACAGGAACTTTGGGGACACCGGGGAGCTGTTTTTT
CAWYKSADRNFGDTGELFF
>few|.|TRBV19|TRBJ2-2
TGTGCCAGTAGTATATGGTCAGGGTCGAACACCGGGGAGCTGTTTTTT
CASSIWSGSNTGELFF